The following is a T cell receptor (beta chain) sequence with its context. Using its own MiXCR run on the reads, TCRdb lists one record per CDR3 protein. This table has approximately 170,000 distinct CDR3 sequences, approximately 17% appearing once. The data originate from a study of T cell repertoires in cytomegalovirus infection. V shed 4 bases and J 3 bases; nucleotides not matched to a gene: 4. Germline V gene sequence: CDR1 SGHVS, CDR2 FNYEAQ. CDR3 length: 14 residues. The TCR originated in a human donor in good health (CMV status not recorded). Some clones in this sample may be carry-over from other donors' samples. Sequencing input: CD8+ T cells from PBMCs. V and J are TRBV7-6 and TRBJ2-3; 7 bases match TRBD1. The CDR3: CASSSGGLTDTQYF. The CDR3 DNA sequence: TGTGCCAGCAGCTCAGGGGGTTTGACAGATACGCAGTATTTT.